This T cell receptor beta chain was sequenced in a study of Graves' ophthalmopathy and Graves' hyperthyroidism listed by TCRdb under 2018. About the full investigation: Hyperthyroidism was defined as stable when no progression to ophthalmopathy occurred within 18 months of follow-up. In total, 120 to 150 blood samples were TCR-sequenced: fewer than 50 ophthalmopathy, roughly 80 hyperthyroidism and approximately 17 hyperthyroidism-to-ophthalmopathy patients. The study used TCR beta repertoire signatures to distinguish Graves' ophthalmopathy from Graves' hyperthyroidism and to predict progression to ophthalmopathy. In roughly 6 hyperthyroidism patients, T-cell repertoires of thyroid tissue and blood were compared. To explore V-J signatures distinguishing ophthalmopathy from hyperthyroidism, a discovery set of some 100 patients (fewer than 45 ophthalmopathy, roughly 60 stable hyperthyroidism) was enrolled. Following sample collection, hyperthyroidism patients were given methimazole at a starting dose of 30 mg daily, and ophthalmopathy patients were given high-dose intravenous methylprednisolone. For independent validation, a separate cohort was made up of 18 hyperthyroidism patients plus 17 patients who later progressed from hyperthyroidism to ophthalmopathy.

A note on this clonotype: Its antigen is still unknown. The input lacks base qualities; no much larger clone sits a single base away.

The hyperthyroidism patients were 18 to 65 years old and newly diagnosed, with a disease duration of less than 2 months. Patients were excluded if they had other autoimmune diseases, uncontrolled infections, pregnancy or lactation. Diagnosis relied on clinical symptoms, serum thyroxine, TRAb, thyroid ultrasound and orbital computed tomography. Total RNA was extracted with Trizol reagent and quality-checked on an Agilent 2100 Bioanalyzer. The study at large found these results: In validation, the model predicted ophthalmopathy progression with about 70% sensitivity and roughly 72% specificity; about a dozen predicted patients were CT-confirmed with GO in a median of around 6.5 months. The 13-signature model separated ophthalmopathy from stable hyperthyroidism with around 90% sensitivity and just under 84% specificity in cross-validation, and 80%/75% in the test set. Sample size was not predetermined statistically, and investigators were not blinded to group allocation. Most expanded thyroid clonotypes with frequency above 0.001 were also detected in blood, suggesting blood repertoires may reflect the thyroid immune response.

From the cysteine up to the phenylalanine, the CDR3 has a length of 12 residues. Just the 36-base CDR3 DNA is kept, in frame starting at base 1. V gives up 11 bases and J gives up 6 bases, and the segment between their germline ends measures 17 bases. CDR1 SEHNR and CDR2 FQNEAQ are derived from the germline V gene (reference sequence). For repertoire sequencing, TCR beta CDR3 regions were amplified from RNA transcripts. The first round was an RT-PCR using HTBI primers with the Qiagen OneStep RT-PCR kit, and this first round was followed by a second-round multiplex PCR, then size selection and purification. The libraries underwent paired-end sequencing with 100 bp reads on an Illumina HiSeq2000. The authors' pipeline ran thus. SOAPnuke was used to process the reads, removing any read that contained adapters or uncalled bases, had a mean Phred below 15, or lacked an exact match to the constant primer or identifier. High-quality paired reads were merged with COPE v1.2.5. Each unique nucleotide sequence was treated as a clonotype, and MiTCR v1.1 was used to align the clonotypes to the IMGT TRB V, D and J references. The analysis was limited to V-J combinations with a frequency above 0.0001, which together covered 99.2% of the repertoires. For each V-J combination, a TCR clonal expansion and chaos score was defined as the ratio of F50 clonal expansion to chaos observed in the TCRdist matrix. Features were reduced by Welch's t-statistics and random forest to around 14 V-J combinations, which fed a naive Bayes classifier. Thyroid-blood repertoire similarity was quantified with the Morisita-Horn index. TCRdb's own reprocessing of the public reads used fastp at Q25 and MiXCR and kept productive beta chains. Every distinct CDR3 protein forms one entry, paired with its most common genes and DNA. The V and J calls were not made by the authors but by TCRdb's processing. The sample table shows approximately 1.2 million distinct CDR3 sequences, and 36% are seen once. The ten largest account for more than 9.5% of the sample.

Rearrangement joined TRBV7-9 to TRBJ2-7; possibly the D gene is TRBD2, per 6 matching bases. The source is an adult man with Graves' hyperthyroidism. Material for sequencing was peripheral blood or thyroid tissue (not recorded which). In nucleotide form, the sequence is TGTGCCTTTGGCTCGGGGGATCTCGAGCAGTACTTC. It is translated as CAFGSGDLEQYF.